The clone carrying this T cell receptor (beta chain) was picked up a small number of times. Its antigen is currently unknown. V dropped 1 base and J dropped 3; count of bases not matched to a gene: 7. The CDR3 is 16 residues long. The V gene's germline CDR1 is DFQATT and CDR2 SNEGSKA (reference sequence). These data are taken from a study of CD8 T cells in ankylosing spondylitis. Notes on the study in general: Disease-linked clones bore a CD8+ phenotype and were relatively rare in peripheral blood. For ankylosing spondylitis blood, a TCR beta motif of several highly homologous variants appeared characteristic. Several of the motif variants were reported before in synovial fluid and blood from reactive arthritis.

Preparation of TCR beta libraries was done by quantitative 5'-RACE with molecular barcodes. TCRdb re-called the 5' RACE reads with MiXCR, one entry per CDR3 protein. The sample contains 390,000 or so distinct CDR3 sequences, approximately 20% of which appear only once. The rearrangement links TRBV20-1 to TRBJ2-1, with 9 bases fitting TRBD2. Material for sequencing was blood, either unsorted or a sorted T cell fraction (not recorded which). The origin of this receptor is a male donor with ankylosing spondylitis. Here the CDR3 DNA reads TGCAGTGCTAGAGGAACCGGGACTAGCTTCTACAATGAGCAGTTCTTC. It specifies CSARGTGTSFYNEQFF.